These 21 T cell receptor beta chains were sequenced from one sample in a study of vaccination and CD4 T cells after COVID-19. These receptors lack a known antigen. Sequencing of DNA taken from cultured CD4+ T cells relied on the Oncomine TCR Beta short-read assay. TCRdb ran MiXCR on the PCR reads and lists one entry per CDR3 protein. The sample lists several thousand distinct CDR3 sequences, about two thirds seen once, with 7.5% to 9.5% in the top ten. Treatment reported: roughly 10-day PBMC culture with coronavirus spike peptide pools or control peptides (ViraFEST assay). The source material was CD4+ T cells from blood, cultured in vitro, sampled before SARS-CoV-2 vaccination. All receptors come from a human donor who had recovered from COVID-19.

The V gene is TRBV30, the J gene TRBJ1-2, with D possibly TRBD1 on 6 matching bases. Trimming removed 5 bases from V and 0 bases from J, with 13 bases in between. The CDR3 length is 14 residues. Germline lookup yields CDR1 GTSNPN and CDR2 SVGIG (reference sequence). CDR3 sequence reads: CAWGPPGANYGYTF. The DNA of the CDR3 is TGTGCCTGGGGCCCTCCAGGGGCTAACTATGGCTACACCTTC.

The chain combines TRBV11-2 with TRBJ1-6; 11 nucleotides align to TRBD1. Germline loops: CDR1 SGHAT, CDR2 FQNNGV. The CDR3 has 20 residues. With V trimmed by 7 bases and J by 0 bases, 14 bases remained unmatched. This CDR3 is CASTHLSGTGGSSYNSPLHF. CDR3 coding DNA: TGTGCCAGCACCCACCTGTCCGGGACAGGGGGTAGCTCCTATAATTCACCCCTCCACTTT.

This chain links TRBV6-2 or TRBV6-3 with TRBJ2-7; TRBD1 aligns across 7 bases. V was pared by 2 bases and J by 5 bases, with 6 bases of the junction left unmatched. The CDR3 is 14 residues long. The germline V gene has CDR1 MNHEY and CDR2 SVGEGT. The CDR3 region is CASSYKTGKDEQYF. In DNA, the CDR3 is TGTGCCAGCAGTTACAAGACAGGGAAGGACGAGCAGTACTTC.

The chain is built from TRBV2 and TRBJ1-5; 8 bases line up with TRBD1. Germline V gene data show CDR1 as SNHLY and CDR2 as FYNNEI. The CDR3 extends over 16 amino acids. With V trimmed by 5 bases and J by 1 base, 7 bases remained unmatched. Written as DNA, the CDR3 is TGTGCCAGCAGTTATACAGGGGGGGTGAGCAATCAGCCCCAGCATTTT. Amino acid sequence: CASSYTGGVSNQPQHF.

J is TRBJ2-3 and V is TRBV30; 11 bases fit TRBD1. CDR3 length equals 14 residues. The germline gives CDR1 GTSNPN, CDR2 SVGIG (reference sequence). V dropped 3 bases and J dropped 1; count of bases not matched to a gene: 0. This CDR3 is CAWRDRGRTDTQYF. Here the CDR3 DNA reads TGTGCCTGGAGGGACAGGGGGCGCACAGATACGCAGTATTTT.

This clonotype has only a few counts. The chain combines TRBV20-1 with TRBJ1-5; 9 bases agree with TRBD1. Losses at the gene ends were 1 base for V and 0 bases for J; bases not matched to a gene: 10. Germline V CDR1 and CDR2: DFQATT, SNEGSKA (reference sequence). The CDR3 contains 18 residues. The CDR3 sequence: CSARAGTGHLYSNQPQHF. CDR3 coding DNA: TGCAGTGCTAGAGCCGGGACAGGGCATCTCTATAGCAATCAGCCCCAGCATTTT.

V is TRBV5-4 and J is TRBJ1-2; TRBD1 matches 7 bases. V lost 4 bases to trimming and J lost 2 bases; unmatched junction nucleotides: 5. This CDR3 is 14 amino acids long. CDR1 and CDR2 (germline): SGHNT, YYREEE (reference sequence). The CDR3 is CASSERTGNYGYTF. CDR3 in DNA: TGTGCCAGCAGCGAAAGGACAGGCAACTATGGCTACACCTTC.

The rearrangement joins TRBV24-1 to TRBJ2-3; 7 bases map to TRBD2. The CDR3 loop spans 15 amino acids. The germline V gene has CDR1 KGHDR and CDR2 SFDVKD. J gave up 2 bases and V 9 bases, and 10 bases lay outside the gene matches. CDR3 sequence (DNA): TGTGCCACCTCAGATGGGGGAGGGGTCACAGATACGCAGTATTTT. The encoded protein is CATSDGGGVTDTQYF.

V usage is TRBV24-1 and J usage is TRBJ1-2, with TRBD1 matching 9 bases. This CDR3 spans 15 amino acids. Trimming removed 4 bases from V and 5 bases from J; junction bases left unmatched: 7. Germline V gene lookup returns CDR1 KGHDR and CDR2 SFDVKD. The CDR3 bases are TGTGCCACCAGTGACACCGGGACAGGGATTTATGGCTACACCTTC. Its protein product is CATSDTGTGIYGYTF.

There are a few counts of this clonotype. The rearrangement uses TRBV7-2 and TRBJ2-7; D ambiguous. The CDR3 covers 14 residues. Looked up from germline, CDR1 is SGHTA and CDR2 is FQGNSA. Trimming stripped 0 bases from V and 4 bases from J, with 10 bases between. CDR3 sequence: CASSLAGNGYEQYF. CDR3 bases: TGTGCCAGCAGCTTAGCGGGAAACGGTTACGAGCAGTACTTC.

The V call is TRBV14, the J call TRBJ1-2; D is undetermined. Trimming pared 0 bases from V and 8 bases from J, leaving 10 bases between. This CDR3 spans 13 amino acids. The germline CDR1 and CDR2 sequences are SGHDN and FVKESK. The CDR3, as DNA: TGTGCCAGCAGCCAAGACAGGCTAAGCGGCTACACCTTC. Protein product: CASSQDRLSGYTF.

This clonotype was detected once. The genes are TRBV4-1 and TRBJ1-6; D is undetermined. The CDR3 extends over 14 amino acids. In germline, CDR1 is MGHRA, CDR2 YSYEKL. Trimming stripped 0 bases from V and 10 bases from J, with 10 bases between. Written as DNA, the CDR3 is TGCGCCAGCAGCCAAGAAGTAACGAACTCACCCCTCCACTTT. Translation: CASSQEVTNSPLHF.

The rearrangement links TRBV12-3 or TRBV12-4 to TRBJ1-3; D call uncertain. The CDR3 covers 10 residues. V shed 1 base and J shed 14 bases, with 6 bases lying between them. This chain's CDR3 is CASSLGILYF. In nucleotides, the CDR3 is TGTGCCAGCAGTTTAGGGATTCTATATTTT.

The J gene is TRBJ2-3, the V gene TRBV7-2; maybe TRBD2 (6 bases). There are 17 residues in the CDR3. The V and J ends lost 3 bases and 2 bases respectively, with 18 bases between them. Germline loops: CDR1 SGHTA, CDR2 FQGNSA. The CDR3 sequence: CASSFRGAGPITDTQYF. CDR3 in DNA: TGTGCCAGCAGCTTCAGAGGAGCGGGCCCTATCACAGATACGCAGTATTTT.

The chain uses TRBV20-1 and TRBJ1-6; a weak D match, TRBD1 (6 bases). This CDR3 is built from 16 residues. The ends were cut back, 0 bases at V and 6 bases at J, with 15 bases in the middle. CDR1 is DFQATT and CDR2 is SNEGSKA in the germline V gene (reference sequence). CDR3 amino acids: CSARERRDKFNSPLHF. The CDR3 DNA reads as TGCAGTGCTAGAGAGCGCCGGGACAAGTTTAATTCACCCCTCCACTTT.

V is TRBV20-1 and J is TRBJ2-1, with a tentative D call TRBD2 (5 bases). The germline CDR1 and CDR2 sequences are DFQATT and SNEGSKA (reference sequence). The V gene lost 3 bases and the J gene lost 1 base, with 10 bases spanning the gap. CDR3 length: 14 amino acids. CDR3: CSASSWRSYNEQFF. The CDR3 region has the DNA TGCAGTGCTAGCAGTTGGAGGTCCTACAATGAGCAGTTCTTC.

This clonotype is large (0.1 to 1%) in the sample. This rearrangement joins TRBV6-2 or TRBV6-3 to TRBJ2-7; no definite D call. The V gene lost 5 bases and the J gene lost 0 bases, with 14 bases spanning the gap. The CDR3 covers 15 residues. Per germline, CDR1 MNHEY and CDR2 SVGEGT. The CDR3 reads CASSVWQALSYEQYF. The CDR3 DNA sequence: TGTGCCAGCAGTGTTTGGCAGGCCCTCTCCTACGAGCAGTACTTC.

The rearrangement joins TRBV6-1 to TRBJ2-5, with D possibly being TRBD1 (6 bases). The V and J ends lost 4 bases and 3 bases respectively, with 15 bases between them. The CDR3 is made up of 15 amino acids. Germline V gives CDR1 MNHNS, CDR2 SASEGT. CDR3 DNA: TGTGCCAGCAGTGGGGGCGGACAGACAAAAGAGACCCAGTACTTC. Its protein is CASSGGGQTKETQYF.

The gene calls are TRBV5-4 and TRBJ1-1, with D perhaps matching TRBD1 (5 bases). Trimming took 4 bases from V and 11 from J, leaving 15 bases between them. This CDR3 has 12 amino acids. Germline V gives CDR1 SGHNT, CDR2 YYREEE (reference sequence). The CDR3: CASSGMGVRAFF. Written as DNA, the CDR3 is TGTGCCAGCAGCGGGATGGGGGTTAGGGCTTTCTTT.

This clonotype is medium-sized (0.01 to 0.1%) within its sample. The chain couples TRBV10-1 to TRBJ2-6, with D unclear. CDR3 length: 14 residues. Germline lookup yields CDR1 WNHNN and CDR2 SYGVQD (reference sequence). V was cut by 0 bases and J by 0 bases, with 0 bases left in between. CDR3 protein: CASSESSGANVLTF. In DNA form, the CDR3 reads TGCGCCAGCAGTGAGTCCTCTGGGGCCAACGTCCTGACTTTC.

This clonotype was detected a few times. The rearrangement joins TRBV7-6 to TRBJ1-2; D not certain. Per germline, CDR1 SGHVS and CDR2 FNYEAQ. V was pared by 2 bases and J by 2 bases, with 18 bases between. This CDR3 contains 17 residues. CDR3 in amino acids: CASSLLVPPAGNYGYTF. CDR3 coding DNA: TGTGCCAGCAGCTTATTGGTCCCCCCGGCGGGAAACTATGGCTACACCTTC.